This TCR beta chain came from a study of blood T cells in healthy people across ages. With a J-beta primer mix and a sample-barcoded 5' primer, a second PCR ran about 7 to 11 cycles. TCRdb re-called the 5' RACE reads through MiXCR, storing one row per CDR3 protein. The sample yields 890,000 or so distinct CDR3 sequences, about 62% seen once. The germline gives CDR1 SGHRS, CDR2 YFSETQ. V lost 5 bases to trimming and J lost 9 bases, with 20 bases between them. This CDR3 contains 14 residues. This clonotype was counted many times. The sample consisted of blood. This sequence was found in a man aged 25 to 45 in good health. The rearrangement links TRBV5-1 to TRBJ1-2, with D tentatively TRBD1 (5 bases). The CDR3 sequence: CASSPGTDKGRYTF. CDR3 DNA: TGCGCCAGCAGTCCCGGGACCGACAAGGGCCGCTACACCTTC.